This T cell receptor (beta chain) was captured by sequencing in a study of blood T cell repertoires in COVID-19. Trimming removed 0 bases from V and 4 bases from J; junction bases left unmatched: 5. CDR1 SGHRS and CDR2 YFSETQ come from the germline V gene. The CDR3 runs 15 residues. Authors' analysis steps: How many nucleated cells were present was estimated from reference gene primer amplification. The repertoire was sequenced with immunoSEQ multiplex PCR; TCRdb's copy has only in-frame clones and lacks some. V, J and clone size reflect that table, while D and trimming were determined from the DNA. The sample has roughly 140,000 clones, around 80% seen once.

Material: peripheral blood. The TCR was taken from a woman aged 55-70 years with acute or convalescent COVID-19. The rearrangement joins TRBV5-1 to TRBJ2-3; TRBD1 aligns across 7 bases. CDR3 region: CASSLGQGFADTQYF. The CDR3 nucleotides are TGCGCCAGCAGCTTGGGACAGGGTTTTGCAGATACGCAGTATTTT.